Each of the 9 T cell receptor beta chains below was sequenced from the same sample in a study of T cells in Graves' hyperthyroidism and ophthalmopathy. TCR beta CDR3 regions were amplified from RNA transcripts. With the HTBI primer set, the TCR CDR3 went through a first round of RT-PCR. TCRdb passed the multiplex PCR reads through MiXCR, listing each CDR3 protein once. The table includes 250,000 to 350,000 distinct CDR3 sequences, roughly 22% detected once. Sequenced input: blood. The receptors were gathered from a man between 25 and 39 years old with Graves' ophthalmopathy.

This clonotype was detected only a few times. The V gene is TRBV20-1, the J gene TRBJ2-3; TRBD2 matches 7 bases. V shed 5 bases and J 6 bases; nucleotides not matched to a gene: 14. This CDR3 spans 15 amino acids. The germline V gene encodes CDR1 DFQATT and CDR2 SNEGSKA (reference sequence). CDR3 in amino acids: CSAPRGVRLWDTQYF. The CDR3 coding sequence is TGCAGTGCTCCCCGGGGGGTGAGGTTGTGGGATACGCAGTATTTT.

This clonotype occurred many times. The V and J genes are TRBV6-1 and TRBJ2-1; no clear D gene. The CDR3 totals 13 residues. Germline V gene sequence: CDR1 MNHNS, CDR2 SASEGT. Trimming removed 7 bases from V and 1 base from J, with 8 bases in between. Here the CDR3 reads CASNPISYNEQFF. In DNA, the CDR3 is TGTGCCAGCAATCCGATATCCTACAATGAGCAGTTCTTC.

This clonotype has a handful of counts. The gene calls are TRBV19 and TRBJ2-7; 9 positions match TRBD1. This CDR3 has 15 residues. Germline V lookup: CDR1 LNHDA, CDR2 SQIVND (reference sequence). V dropped 3 bases and J dropped 2; count of bases not matched to a gene: 5. The CDR3 is CASSIGTGPAYEQYF. For the CDR3, the DNA is TGTGCCAGTAGTATTGGGACAGGGCCAGCCTACGAGCAGTACTTC. The whole variable domain, remainder taken from reference TRBV19 and TRBJ2-7, is DGGITQSPKYLFRKEGQNVTLSCEQNLNHDAMYWYRQDPGQGLRLIYYSQIVNDFQKGDIAEGYSVSREKKESFPLTVTSAQKNPTAFYLCASSIGTGPAYEQYFGPGTRLTVT.

This chain links TRBV27 with TRBJ2-7, with TRBD1 matching over 7 bases. J lost 6 bases, V lost 6 bases, and 8 bases had no gene match. Germline lookup yields CDR1 MNHEY and CDR2 SMNVEV (reference sequence). The CDR3 runs 13 residues. The CDR3 region is CASRGTASGEQYF. CDR3 sequence (DNA): TGTGCCAGCAGAGGGACAGCCTCTGGCGAGCAGTACTTC.

This clonotype was seen a few times. The chain uses TRBV20-1 and TRBJ1-6; 7 bases align to TRBD1. Germline-derived CDR1 and CDR2 are DFQATT and SNEGSKA (reference sequence). The CDR3 sequence is 13 residues long. V was pared by 6 bases and J by 10 bases, with 9 bases of the junction left unmatched. The CDR3 sequence is CSAPTGWGSPLHF. In DNA form, the CDR3 reads TGCAGTGCCCCGACAGGGTGGGGATCACCCCTCCACTTT.

This chain joins TRBV3-1 and TRBJ2-1, with 9 bases lining up with TRBD2. From germline, CDR1 is LGHDT and CDR2 YNNKEL (reference sequence). The CDR3 consists of 16 residues. Unmatched junction bases numbered 8, after V lost 1 base and J lost 7 bases. In DNA, the CDR3 is TGTGCCAGCAGCCAAGCTCTAGCGGGGATCTCTAATGAGCAGTTCTTC. As protein: CASSQALAGISNEQFF.

This clonotype was seen repeatedly, ten times or more. The chain has TRBV11-3 and TRBJ2-5; maybe TRBD1 (6 bases). The CDR3 totals 15 residues. Trimming removed 3 bases at V and 3 bases at J, with 14 bases between. Germline CDR1 is SGHNT and CDR2 is YENEEA. CDR3 amino acids: CASSFRNRAEETQYF. CDR3 bases: TGTGCCAGCAGCTTCCGGAACAGGGCCGAAGAGACCCAGTACTTC. Full variable domain (rest looked up from reference TRBV11-3 and TRBJ2-5): EAGVVQSPRYKIIEKKQPVAFWCNPISGHNTLYWYLQNLGQGPELLIRYENEEAVDDSQLPKDRFSAERLKGVDSTLKIQPAELGDSAVYLCASSFRNRAEETQYFGPGTRLLVL.

The chain recombines TRBV9 with TRBJ2-3; no reliable D call. The CDR3 contains 13 residues. Deletions cut 0 bases from V and 6 bases from J, with 8 bases between. Germline CDR1 reads SGDLS; CDR2 reads YYNGEE. This CDR3 is CASSVDPRDTQYF. In DNA form, the CDR3 reads TGTGCCAGCAGCGTAGACCCCCGGGATACGCAGTATTTT.

The genes are TRBV20-1 and TRBJ1-5; D gene uncertain. Trimming cost V 5 bases and J 5 bases, with 19 bases left between them. The CDR3 totals 15 residues. Looked up from germline, CDR1 is DFQATT and CDR2 is SNEGSKA (reference sequence). CDR3 nucleotides: TGCAGTGCTCATACACCGGGAAAACGGGATCAGCCCCAGCATTTT. Translation gives CSAHTPGKRDQPQHF.